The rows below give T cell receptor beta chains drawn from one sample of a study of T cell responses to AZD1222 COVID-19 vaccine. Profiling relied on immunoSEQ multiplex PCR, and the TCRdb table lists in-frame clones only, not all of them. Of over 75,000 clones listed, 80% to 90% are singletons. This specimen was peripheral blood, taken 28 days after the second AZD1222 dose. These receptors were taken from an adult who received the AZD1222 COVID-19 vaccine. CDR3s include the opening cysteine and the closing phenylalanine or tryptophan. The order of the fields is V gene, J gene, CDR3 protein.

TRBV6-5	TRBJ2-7	CASTGLADSSYEQYF
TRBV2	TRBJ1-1	CASTGEGNTEAFF
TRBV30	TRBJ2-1	CAWTDRDHAYNEQFF
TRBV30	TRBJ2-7	CASDRGPYEQYF
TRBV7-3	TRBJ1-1	CASSFRKTTEAFF
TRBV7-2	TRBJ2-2	CASSLRTGSNTGELFF
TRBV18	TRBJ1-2	CASSPGQPISGYTF
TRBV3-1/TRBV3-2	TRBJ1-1	CASSQESRANTEAFF
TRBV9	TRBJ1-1	CASSASIDTEAFF
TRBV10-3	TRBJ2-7	CAITRNRDTYEQYF
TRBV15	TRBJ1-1	CATSAGMNTEAFF
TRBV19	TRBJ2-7	CASSIGLAGGLDTYEQYF
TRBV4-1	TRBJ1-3	CASSQERGASGNTIYF
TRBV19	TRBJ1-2	CASRSAGGYGYTF
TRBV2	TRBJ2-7	CASSQDRAAYEQYF
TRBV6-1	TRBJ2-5	CASSERGRRQETQYF
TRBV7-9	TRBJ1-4	CASSFGQGLEKLFF
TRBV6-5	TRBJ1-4	CASRPGRREKLFF
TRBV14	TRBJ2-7	CASSATASYEQYF
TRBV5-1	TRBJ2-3	CASSLPGQGHTDTQYF
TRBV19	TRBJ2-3	CASSMYGITTDTQYF
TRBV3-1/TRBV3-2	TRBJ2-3	CASSQKTQETSASTDTQYF
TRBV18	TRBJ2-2	CASSPPSRGDTGELFF
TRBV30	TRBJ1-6	CAWNPPGNSRSPLHF
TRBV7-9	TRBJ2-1	CASSLPPRLAGGSNEQFF